This TCR beta chain was recovered during a study of T-cell memory formation after mild COVID-19. On the study more broadly: TCR clusters were mostly donor specific. Findings and limits, study-wide: Among clones peaking at day 37 in the second wave, SARS-CoV-2 specificity remained unconfirmed. Pre-infection memory showed some responding clones, and this suggested that cross-reactive memory joined. Contracting clones from day 15 to 85 had balanced CD4/CD8; later expanders favoured CD4+.

To note about this clonotype: Antigen specificity is unknown.

Per the germline V gene, CDR1 is DFQATT and CDR2 is SNEGSKA (reference sequence). V was shortened by 0 bases and J by 6 bases, with 20 bases between the two germline ends. The CDR3 sequence is 16 residues long. MiXCR, run by TCRdb on the 5' RACE reads, gives a single entry per CDR3 protein. The table lists hundreds of thousands of distinct CDR3 sequences, less than 25% of them singletons. Sequenced: PBMCs or a T cell subset sorted from them (not recorded which). The chain has TRBV20-1 and TRBJ1-2; possible D gene TRBD1, 6 bases. The receptor was isolated from an adult woman who had mild COVID-19 (a few samples of this study predate the infection). Cell type and time point are not known. CDR3 sequence (DNA): TGCAGTGCTAGAGATCCCAACTCCAACAGGGCCGATGGCTACACCTTC. It specifies CSARDPNSNRADGYTF.